A single sample gave rise to the 7 T cell receptor beta chains below, sequenced in a study of radiation and T cells in renal cell carcinoma. Indicated time point: blood 4 weeks post-SBRT, at nephrectomy. Treatment specified: 15 Gy SBRT to primary tumor, nephrectomy 4 weeks later. Profiled with immunoSEQ multiplex PCR; TCRdb holds only in-frame clones, not every one. The sample includes 150,000 to 200,000 clones, about 87% of them seen just once. The specimen was blood, collected from a patient whose treatment included radiotherapy and nephrectomy. The receptors originated from a woman between 45 and 65 years old with renal cell carcinoma.

The V call is TRBV12-5, the J call TRBJ1-1; TRBD1 aligns across 7 bases. This CDR3 is 15 amino acids long. Germline CDR1 and CDR2: LGHNT and FRNRAP. V was pared by 5 bases and J by 0 bases, with 6 bases of the junction left unmatched. The CDR3 loop reads CASGTHRGVNTEAFF. The CDR3 DNA is TGTGCTAGTGGTACCCACAGGGGTGTGAACACTGAAGCTTTCTTT.

The chain recombines TRBV7-2 with TRBJ1-1; D gene unclear. CDR1 SGHTA and CDR2 FQGNSA come from the germline V gene. The CDR3 length is 15 residues. V was shortened by 1 base and J by 0 bases, with 9 bases between the two germline ends. The CDR3 protein is CASSLDSRLNTEAFF. CDR3 nucleotides: TGTGCCAGCAGCTTAGACAGCCGATTGAACACTGAAGCTTTCTTT.

This clone occurred a few times. The chain couples TRBV30 to TRBJ1-6; D possibly corresponds to TRBD1 (6 bases). With 5 bases removed from V and 7 bases from J, the gap between germline ends came to 18 bases. The CDR3 is 15 residues long. Germline values: CDR1 GTSNPN, CDR2 SVGIG (reference sequence). The DNA for the CDR3 is TGTGCCTGGGGGATTACCCCAGGGGCCAATTCACCCCTCCACTTT. Protein sequence: CAWGITPGANSPLHF. Full variable domain (outside the CDR3, taken from reference TRBV30 and TRBJ1-6): SQTIHQWPATLVQPVGSPLSLECTVEGTSNPNLYWYRQAAGRGLQLLFYSVGIGQISSEVPQNLSASRPQDRQFILSSKKLLLSDSGFYLCAWGITPGANSPLHFGNGTRLTVT.

The chain carries TRBV19 and TRBJ1-5, with D unclear. Trimming shortened V by 3 bases and J by 5 bases, and 8 bases separated the two germline ends. Germline V lookup: CDR1 LNHDA, CDR2 SQIVND (reference sequence). CDR3 length: 13 amino acids. The CDR3 sequence is CASSILLDQPQHF. In DNA form, the CDR3 reads TGTGCCAGTAGTATCCTACTGGATCAGCCCCAGCATTTT.

This chain connects TRBV7-9 to TRBJ1-1, with 7 positions matching TRBD1. The CDR3 sequence is 17 residues long. The V gene end was trimmed by 4 bases and the J gene end by 1 base; junction bases not matched to a gene: 12. Germline V gene sequence: CDR1 SEHNR, CDR2 FQNEAQ (reference sequence). CDR3 bases: TGTGCCAGCAGCTCGGCGACAGGGCGGGTAACGAACACTGAAGCTTTCTTT. It specifies CASSSATGRVTNTEAFF.

The chain joins TRBV21-1 to TRBJ2-3; the D segment call TRBD1 is taken from the table without a DNA check. TRBV21-1 is shown as a pseudogene. The CDR3 is 17 amino acids. CDR3 sequence reads: CASSNFMGRAVTDTQYF. The CDR3 DNA reads TGTGCCAGCAGCAATTTCATGGGGCGTGCGGTCACAGATACGCAGTATTTT.

The J gene is TRBJ1-5, the V gene TRBV2; D is perhaps TRBD1 (5 bases). The CDR3 spans 16 residues. The germline V and J ends were trimmed by 6 bases and 0 bases, with 15 bases remaining between them. CDR1 SNHLY and CDR2 FYNNEI come from the germline V gene. The CDR3 sequence: CASSPPWQGSNQPQHF. CDR3 in DNA: TGTGCCAGCAGCCCACCTTGGCAGGGTAGCAATCAGCCCCAGCATTTT.